Given below is one TCR beta chain in context. This entry belongs to a study of T cell repertoires in cytomegalovirus infection. Background on the study: Public TCR beta signatures were indicative of both CMV infection and a matching HLA type.

There are 15 residues in the CDR3. Trimming stripped 2 bases from V and 8 bases from J, with 18 bases between. In germline, CDR1 is SGHTA, CDR2 FQGNSA. One entry per CDR3 protein, called by TCRdb with MiXCR from the reads. The table records about 150,000 distinct CDR3 sequences, 23% of them present only once. This clonotype was obtained from a human donor in good health (CMV status not recorded). Some clones in this sample may be carry-over from other donors' samples. The rearrangement uses TRBV7-2 and TRBJ1-2; maybe TRBD1 (5 bases). The sample consisted of PBMCs. The CDR3 sequence is CASSLNLGTGGGYTF. In DNA, the CDR3 is TGTGCCAGCAGCTTAAATCTCGGGACGGGAGGGGGCTACACCTTC.